These 3 T cell receptor beta chains share one sample of origin, sequenced in a study of shared clonotypes between healthy human individuals. The data were produced by immunoSEQ multiplex PCR, yet TCRdb's version contains in-frame clones alone and is incomplete. The data show under 2,500,000 clones, 95% seen once. Sequences were obtained from naive CD4+ T cells sorted from blood. Documented subset: CD45RA+ positively selected. These receptors originate from a man younger than 35 in good health.

This clone appeared once. The chain joins TRBV2 to TRBJ1-1; D may be TRBD1 (6 bases). Trimming took 5 bases from V and 11 from J, leaving 15 bases between them. The CDR3 length is 12 residues. Looked up from germline, CDR1 is SNHLY and CDR2 is FYNNEI. The CDR3 spells CASSRQAEHAFF. In DNA form, the CDR3 reads TGTGCCAGCAGTCGACAGGCTGAACACGCTTTCTTT.

The J gene is TRBJ2-6, the V gene TRBV7-2; D may be TRBD2 (6 bases). V lost 5 bases and J lost 1, with 15 bases in between. The germline V gene has CDR1 SGHTA and CDR2 FQGNSA. The CDR3 is 17 amino acids. The CDR3 DNA sequence: TGTGCCAGCAGCCATGGCCGGAGGGGATCTGGGGCCAACGTCCTGACTTTC. Translating gives CASSHGRRGSGANVLTF.

Worth noting for this clone: The sample contains more than one DNA sequence encoding this CDR3. J is TRBJ2-1 and V is TRBV6-5; D not resolved. Germline CDR1 reads MNHEY; CDR2 reads SVGAGI. The CDR3 has 16 amino acids. V was cut by 0 bases and J by 0 bases, with 9 bases left in between. CDR3 in amino acids: CASSYSAPSSYNEQFF. CDR3 nucleotides: TGTGCCAGCAGTTACTCCGCGCCTAGCTCCTACAATGAGCAGTTCTTC.